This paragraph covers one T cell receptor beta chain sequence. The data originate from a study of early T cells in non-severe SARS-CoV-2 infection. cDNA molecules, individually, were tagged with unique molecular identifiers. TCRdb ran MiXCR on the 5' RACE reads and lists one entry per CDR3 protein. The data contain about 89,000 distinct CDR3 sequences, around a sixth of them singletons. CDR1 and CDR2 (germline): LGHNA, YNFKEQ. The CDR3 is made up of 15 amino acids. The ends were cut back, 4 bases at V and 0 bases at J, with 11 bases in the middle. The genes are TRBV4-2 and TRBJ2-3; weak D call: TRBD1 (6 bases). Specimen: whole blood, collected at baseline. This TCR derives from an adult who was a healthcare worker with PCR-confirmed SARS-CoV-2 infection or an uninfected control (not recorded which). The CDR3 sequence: CASSPTGYSTDTQYF. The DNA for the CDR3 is TGTGCCAGCAGCCCTACAGGGTATAGCACAGATACGCAGTATTTT.